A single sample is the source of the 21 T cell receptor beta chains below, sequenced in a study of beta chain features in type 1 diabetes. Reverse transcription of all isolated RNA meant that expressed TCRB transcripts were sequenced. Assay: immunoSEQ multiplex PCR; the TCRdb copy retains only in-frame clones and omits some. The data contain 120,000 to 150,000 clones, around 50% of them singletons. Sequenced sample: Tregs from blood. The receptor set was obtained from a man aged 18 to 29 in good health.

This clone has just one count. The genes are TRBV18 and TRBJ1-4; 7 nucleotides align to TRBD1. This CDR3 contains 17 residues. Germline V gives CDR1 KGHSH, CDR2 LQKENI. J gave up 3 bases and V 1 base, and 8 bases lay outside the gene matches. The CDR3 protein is CASSPRVGGTANEKLFF. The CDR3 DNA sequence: TGTGCCAGCTCACCACGCGTAGGGGGGACAGCTAATGAAAAACTGTTTTTT. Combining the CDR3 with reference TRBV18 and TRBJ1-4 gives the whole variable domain NAGVMQNPRHLVRRRGQEARLRCSPMKGHSHVYWYRQLPEEGLKFMVYLQKENIIDESGMPKERFSAEFPKEGPSILRIQQVVRGDSAAYFCASSPRVGGTANEKLFFGSGTQLSVL.

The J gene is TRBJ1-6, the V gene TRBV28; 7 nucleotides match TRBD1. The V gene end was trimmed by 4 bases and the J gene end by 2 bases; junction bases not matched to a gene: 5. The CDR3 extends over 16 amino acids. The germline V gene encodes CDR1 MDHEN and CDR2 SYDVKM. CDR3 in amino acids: CASSWGGTAYNSPLHF. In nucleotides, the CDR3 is TGTGCCAGCAGTTGGGGTGGGACAGCCTATAATTCACCCCTCCACTTT.

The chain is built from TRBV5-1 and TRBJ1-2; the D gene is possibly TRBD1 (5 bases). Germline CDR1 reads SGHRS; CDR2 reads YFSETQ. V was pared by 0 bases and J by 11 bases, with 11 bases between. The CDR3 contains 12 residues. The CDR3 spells CASSLAIGGYTF. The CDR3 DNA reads TGCGCCAGCAGCTTGGCTATCGGGGGGTACACCTTC.

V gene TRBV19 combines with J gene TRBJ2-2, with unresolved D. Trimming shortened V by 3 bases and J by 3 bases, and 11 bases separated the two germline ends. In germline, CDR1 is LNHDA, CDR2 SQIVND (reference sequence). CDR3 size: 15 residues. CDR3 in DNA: TGTGCCAGTAGTATCCGCAGGCGAGACACCGGGGAGCTGTTTTTT. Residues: CASSIRRRDTGELFF.

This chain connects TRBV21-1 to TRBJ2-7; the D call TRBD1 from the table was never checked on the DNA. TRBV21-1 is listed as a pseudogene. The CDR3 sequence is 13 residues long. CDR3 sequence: CASSKLDITEQYF. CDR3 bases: TGTGCCAGCAGCAAATTGGACATAACTGAGCAGTACTTC.

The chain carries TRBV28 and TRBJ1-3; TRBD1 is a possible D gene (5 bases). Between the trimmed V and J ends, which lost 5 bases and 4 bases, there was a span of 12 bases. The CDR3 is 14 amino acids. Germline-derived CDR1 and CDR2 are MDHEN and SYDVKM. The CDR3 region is CASSPIGQGNTIYF. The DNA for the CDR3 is TGTGCCAGCAGTCCAATTGGACAAGGAAACACCATATATTTT.

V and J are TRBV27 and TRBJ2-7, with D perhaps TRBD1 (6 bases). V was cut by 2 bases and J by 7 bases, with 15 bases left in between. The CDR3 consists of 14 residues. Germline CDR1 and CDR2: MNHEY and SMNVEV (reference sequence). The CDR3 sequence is CASSLGRGTGEQYF. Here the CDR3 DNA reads TGTGCCAGCAGTTTAGGCAGGGGAACGGGGGAGCAGTACTTC.

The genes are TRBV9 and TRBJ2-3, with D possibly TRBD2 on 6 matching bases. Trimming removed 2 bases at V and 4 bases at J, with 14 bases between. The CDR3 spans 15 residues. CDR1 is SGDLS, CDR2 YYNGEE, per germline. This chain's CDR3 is CASSVLGGVADTQYF. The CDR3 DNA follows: TGTGCCAGCAGCGTTTTAGGAGGGGTTGCAGATACGCAGTATTTT.

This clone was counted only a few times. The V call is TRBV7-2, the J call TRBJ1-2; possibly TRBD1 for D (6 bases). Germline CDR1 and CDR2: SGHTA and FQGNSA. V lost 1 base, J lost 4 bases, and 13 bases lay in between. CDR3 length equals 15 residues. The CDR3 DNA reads TGTGCCAGCAGCTTAGAACAGGGCAGTCCCTATGGCTACACCTTC. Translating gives CASSLEQGSPYGYTF.

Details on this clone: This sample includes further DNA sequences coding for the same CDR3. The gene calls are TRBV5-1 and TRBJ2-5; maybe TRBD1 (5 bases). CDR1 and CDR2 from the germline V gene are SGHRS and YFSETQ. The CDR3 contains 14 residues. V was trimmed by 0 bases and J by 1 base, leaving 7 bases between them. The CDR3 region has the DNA TGCGCCAGCAGCTTGGGGGGCGCCCAAGAGACCCAGTACTTC. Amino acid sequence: CASSLGGAQETQYF.

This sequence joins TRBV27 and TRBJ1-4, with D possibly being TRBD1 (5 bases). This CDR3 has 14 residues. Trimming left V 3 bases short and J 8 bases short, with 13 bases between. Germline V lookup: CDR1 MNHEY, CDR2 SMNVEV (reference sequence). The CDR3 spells CASSFAQDREKLFF. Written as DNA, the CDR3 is TGTGCCAGCAGTTTTGCACAGGATAGGGAAAAACTGTTTTTT.

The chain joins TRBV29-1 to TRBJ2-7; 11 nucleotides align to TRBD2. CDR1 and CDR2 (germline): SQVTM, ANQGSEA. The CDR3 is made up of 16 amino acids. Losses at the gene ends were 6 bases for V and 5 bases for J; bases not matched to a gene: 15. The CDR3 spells CSVSIAGGPPFHEQYF. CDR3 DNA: TGCAGCGTCTCAATAGCGGGAGGGCCCCCTTTCCACGAGCAGTACTTC.

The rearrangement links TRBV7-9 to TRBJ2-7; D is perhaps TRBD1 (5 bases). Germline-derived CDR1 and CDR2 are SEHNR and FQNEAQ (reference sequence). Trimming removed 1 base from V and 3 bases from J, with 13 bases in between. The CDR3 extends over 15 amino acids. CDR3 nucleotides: TGTGCCAGCAGCTTAGGGTCCGTGACAGTCTACGAGCAGTACTTC. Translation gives CASSLGSVTVYEQYF.

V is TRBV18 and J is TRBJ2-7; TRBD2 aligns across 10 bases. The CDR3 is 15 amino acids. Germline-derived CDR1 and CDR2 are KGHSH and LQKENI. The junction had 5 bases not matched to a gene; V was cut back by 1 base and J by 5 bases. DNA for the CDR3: TGTGCCAGCTCACCACTAGCGGGAGGTCCCCACGAGCAGTACTTC. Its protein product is CASSPLAGGPHEQYF.

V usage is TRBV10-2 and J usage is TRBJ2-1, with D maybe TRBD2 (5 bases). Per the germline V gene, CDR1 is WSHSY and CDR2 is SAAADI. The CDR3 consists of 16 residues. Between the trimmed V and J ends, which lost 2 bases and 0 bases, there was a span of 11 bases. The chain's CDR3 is CASSERYSGSYNEQFF. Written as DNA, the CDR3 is TGCGCCAGCAGTGAGAGGTACAGCGGCTCCTACAATGAGCAGTTCTTC.

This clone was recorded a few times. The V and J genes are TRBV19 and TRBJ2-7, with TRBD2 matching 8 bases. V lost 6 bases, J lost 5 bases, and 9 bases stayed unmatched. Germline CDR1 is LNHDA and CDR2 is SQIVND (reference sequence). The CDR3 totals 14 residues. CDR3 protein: CASRYTSGVNEQYF. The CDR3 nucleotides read TGTGCCAGTAGATATACTAGCGGCGTTAACGAGCAGTACTTC.

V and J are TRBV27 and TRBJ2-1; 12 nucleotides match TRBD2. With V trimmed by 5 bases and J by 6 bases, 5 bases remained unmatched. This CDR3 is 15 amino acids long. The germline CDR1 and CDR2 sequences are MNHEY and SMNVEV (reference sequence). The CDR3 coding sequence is TGTGCCAGCAGTCCTCAACTAGCGGGGGGCAATGAGCAGTTCTTC. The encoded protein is CASSPQLAGGNEQFF.

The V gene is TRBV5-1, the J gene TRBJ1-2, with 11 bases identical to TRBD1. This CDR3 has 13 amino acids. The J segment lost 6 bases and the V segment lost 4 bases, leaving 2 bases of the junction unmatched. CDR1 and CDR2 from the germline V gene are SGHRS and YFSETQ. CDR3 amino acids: CASSPGQGDGYTF. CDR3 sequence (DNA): TGCGCCAGCAGCCCGGGACAGGGGGATGGCTACACCTTC.

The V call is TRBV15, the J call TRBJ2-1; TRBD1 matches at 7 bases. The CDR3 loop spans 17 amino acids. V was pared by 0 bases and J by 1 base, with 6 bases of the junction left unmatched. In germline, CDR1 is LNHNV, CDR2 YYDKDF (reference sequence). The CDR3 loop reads CATSRDSGTASYNEQFF. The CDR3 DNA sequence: TGTGCCACCAGCAGAGACTCCGGGACAGCATCCTACAATGAGCAGTTCTTC.

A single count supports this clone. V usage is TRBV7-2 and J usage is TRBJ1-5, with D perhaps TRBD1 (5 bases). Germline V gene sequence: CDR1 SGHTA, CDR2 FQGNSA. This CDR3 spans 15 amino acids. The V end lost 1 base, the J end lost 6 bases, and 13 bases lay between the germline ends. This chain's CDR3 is CASSLGAGRGQPQHF. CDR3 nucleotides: TGTGCCAGCAGCTTAGGCGCAGGGCGAGGTCAGCCCCAGCATTTT.

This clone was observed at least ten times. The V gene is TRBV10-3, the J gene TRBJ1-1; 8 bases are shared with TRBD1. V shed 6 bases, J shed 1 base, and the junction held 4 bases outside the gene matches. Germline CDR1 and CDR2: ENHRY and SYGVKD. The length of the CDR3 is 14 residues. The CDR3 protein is CAISPGTGNTEAFF. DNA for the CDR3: TGTGCCATCAGCCCCGGGACAGGGAACACTGAAGCTTTCTTT.